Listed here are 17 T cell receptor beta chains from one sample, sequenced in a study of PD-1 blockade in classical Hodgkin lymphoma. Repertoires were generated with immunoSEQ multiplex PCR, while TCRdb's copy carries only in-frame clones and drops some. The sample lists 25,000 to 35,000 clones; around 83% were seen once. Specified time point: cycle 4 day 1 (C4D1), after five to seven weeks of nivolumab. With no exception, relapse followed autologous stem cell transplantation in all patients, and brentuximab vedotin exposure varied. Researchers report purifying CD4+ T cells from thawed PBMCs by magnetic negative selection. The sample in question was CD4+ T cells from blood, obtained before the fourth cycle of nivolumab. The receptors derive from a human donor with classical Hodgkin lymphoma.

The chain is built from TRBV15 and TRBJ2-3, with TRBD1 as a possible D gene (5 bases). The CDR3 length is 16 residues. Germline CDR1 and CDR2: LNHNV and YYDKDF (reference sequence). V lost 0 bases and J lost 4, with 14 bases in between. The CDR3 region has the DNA TGTGCCACCAGCAGAGATCTAGGGGCCTGGGCAGATACGCAGTATTTT. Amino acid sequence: CATSRDLGAWADTQYF.

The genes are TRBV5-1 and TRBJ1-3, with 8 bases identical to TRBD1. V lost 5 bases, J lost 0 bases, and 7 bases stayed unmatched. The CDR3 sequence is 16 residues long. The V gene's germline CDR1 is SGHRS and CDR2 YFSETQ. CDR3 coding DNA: TGCGCCAGCAGTCTGGGACAGGCGAGCTCTGGAAACACCATATATTTT. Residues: CASSLGQASSGNTIYF.

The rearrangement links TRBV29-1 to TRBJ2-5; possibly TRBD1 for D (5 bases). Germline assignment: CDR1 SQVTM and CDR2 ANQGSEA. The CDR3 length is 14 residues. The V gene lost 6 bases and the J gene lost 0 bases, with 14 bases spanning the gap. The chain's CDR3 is CSVWGRVNQETQYF. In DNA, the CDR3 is TGCAGCGTCTGGGGCAGGGTGAACCAAGAGACCCAGTACTTC.

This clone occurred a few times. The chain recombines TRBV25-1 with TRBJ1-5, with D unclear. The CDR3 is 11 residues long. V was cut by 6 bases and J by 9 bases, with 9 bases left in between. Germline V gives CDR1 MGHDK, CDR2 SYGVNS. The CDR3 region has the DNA TGTGCCAGCAGGTGGTACGTGCCCCAGCATTTT. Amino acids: CASRWYVPQHF.

CDR3 in amino acids: CASSYQETQYF. In DNA, the CDR3 is TGTGCCAGCAGTTACCAAGAGACCCAGTACTTC. The V call is TRBV6-5, the J call TRBJ2-5, with no clear D. Looked up from germline, CDR1 is MNHEY and CDR2 is SVGAGI. V was trimmed by 2 bases and J by 2 bases, leaving 0 bases between them. The CDR3 extends over 11 amino acids.

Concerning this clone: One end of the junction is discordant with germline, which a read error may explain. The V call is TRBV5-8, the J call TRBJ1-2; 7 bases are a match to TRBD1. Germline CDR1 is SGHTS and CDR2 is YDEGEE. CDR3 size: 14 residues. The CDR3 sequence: CASSQGGRGYGYTF. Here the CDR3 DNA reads TGCGCCAGCAGCCAAGGGGGCAGGGGGTATGGCTACACCTTC.

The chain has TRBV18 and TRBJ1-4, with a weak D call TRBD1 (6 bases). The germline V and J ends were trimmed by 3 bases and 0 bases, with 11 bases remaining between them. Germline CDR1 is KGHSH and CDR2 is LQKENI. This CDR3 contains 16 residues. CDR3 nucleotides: TGTGCCAGCTCACCGACAGGAGCCGCAACTAATGAAAAACTGTTTTTT. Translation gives CASSPTGAATNEKLFF.

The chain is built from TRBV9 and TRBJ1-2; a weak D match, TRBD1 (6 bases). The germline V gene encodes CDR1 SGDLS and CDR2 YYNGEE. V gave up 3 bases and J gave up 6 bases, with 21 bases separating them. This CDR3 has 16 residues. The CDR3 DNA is TGTGCCAGCAGCGGCCCGGGACATGGACTACCTGATGGCTACACCTTC. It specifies CASSGPGHGLPDGYTF.

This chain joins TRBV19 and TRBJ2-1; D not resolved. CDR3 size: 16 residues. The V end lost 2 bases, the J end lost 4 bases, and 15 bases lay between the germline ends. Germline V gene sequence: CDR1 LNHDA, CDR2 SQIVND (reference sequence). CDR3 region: CASSISRVGPYNEQFF. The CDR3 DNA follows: TGTGCCAGTAGTATATCCCGGGTTGGCCCTTACAATGAGCAGTTCTTC.

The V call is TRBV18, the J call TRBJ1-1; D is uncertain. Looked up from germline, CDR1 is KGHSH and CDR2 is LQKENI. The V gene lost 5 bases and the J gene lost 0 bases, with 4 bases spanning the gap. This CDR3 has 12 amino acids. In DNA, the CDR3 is TGTGCCAGCTCAGGGGTGAACACTGAAGCTTTCTTT. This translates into CASSGVNTEAFF.

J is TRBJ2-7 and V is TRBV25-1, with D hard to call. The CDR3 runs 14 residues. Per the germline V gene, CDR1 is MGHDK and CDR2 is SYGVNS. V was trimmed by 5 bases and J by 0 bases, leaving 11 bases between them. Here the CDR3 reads CASSSRADSYEQYF. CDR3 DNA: TGTGCCAGCAGTAGTCGGGCAGACTCCTACGAGCAGTACTTC.

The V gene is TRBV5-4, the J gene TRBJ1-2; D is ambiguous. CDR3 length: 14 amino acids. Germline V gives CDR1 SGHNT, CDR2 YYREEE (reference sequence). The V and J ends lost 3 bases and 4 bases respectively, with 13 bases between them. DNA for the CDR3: TGTGCCAGCAGCTCCGAGAGCTATGGCTATGGCTACACCTTC. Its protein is CASSSESYGYGYTF.

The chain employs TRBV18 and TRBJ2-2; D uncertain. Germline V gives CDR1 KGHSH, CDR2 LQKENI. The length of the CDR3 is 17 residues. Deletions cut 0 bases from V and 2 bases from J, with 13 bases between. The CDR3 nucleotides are TGTGCCAGCTCACCACCGAATAGGGCAGCAAACACCGGGGAGCTGTTTTTT. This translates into CASSPPNRAANTGELFF.

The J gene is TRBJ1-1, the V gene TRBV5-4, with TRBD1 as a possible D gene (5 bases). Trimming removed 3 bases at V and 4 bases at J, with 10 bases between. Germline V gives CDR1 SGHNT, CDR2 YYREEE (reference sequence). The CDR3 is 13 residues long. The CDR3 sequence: CASSSTGRTEAFF. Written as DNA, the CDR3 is TGTGCCAGCAGCTCTACAGGTCGCACTGAAGCTTTCTTT.

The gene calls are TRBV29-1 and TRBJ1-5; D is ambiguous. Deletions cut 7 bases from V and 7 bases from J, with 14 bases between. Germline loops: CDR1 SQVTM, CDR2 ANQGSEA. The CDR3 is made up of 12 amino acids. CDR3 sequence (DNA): TGCAGCGCCTCATGGTATGGACAGCCCCAGCATTTT. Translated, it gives CSASWYGQPQHF.

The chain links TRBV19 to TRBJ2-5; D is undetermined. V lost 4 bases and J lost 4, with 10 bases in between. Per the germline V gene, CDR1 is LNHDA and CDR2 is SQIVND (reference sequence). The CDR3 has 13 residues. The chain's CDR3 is CASSTVTRETQYF. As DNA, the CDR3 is TGTGCCAGTAGTACCGTAACAAGAGAGACCCAGTACTTC.

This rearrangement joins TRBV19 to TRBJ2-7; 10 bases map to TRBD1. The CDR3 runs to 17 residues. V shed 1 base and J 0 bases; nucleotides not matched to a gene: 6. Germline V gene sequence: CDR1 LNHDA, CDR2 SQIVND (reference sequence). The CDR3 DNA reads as TGTGCCAGTAGTATAGTCTCCCGGACAGGGGGCTCCTACGAGCAGTACTTC. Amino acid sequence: CASSIVSRTGGSYEQYF.